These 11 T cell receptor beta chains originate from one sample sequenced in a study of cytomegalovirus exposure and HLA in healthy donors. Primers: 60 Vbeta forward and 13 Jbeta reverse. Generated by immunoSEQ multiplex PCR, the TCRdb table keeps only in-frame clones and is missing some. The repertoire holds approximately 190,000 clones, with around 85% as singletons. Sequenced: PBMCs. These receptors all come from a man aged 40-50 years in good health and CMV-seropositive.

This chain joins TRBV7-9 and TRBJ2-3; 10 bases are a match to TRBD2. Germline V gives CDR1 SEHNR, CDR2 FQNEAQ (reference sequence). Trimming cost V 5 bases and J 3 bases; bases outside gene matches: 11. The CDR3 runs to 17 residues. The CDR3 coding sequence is TGTGCCAGCAGCCAACTAGCGGGGAAACGCGGGACAGATACGCAGTATTTT. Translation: CASSQLAGKRGTDTQYF.

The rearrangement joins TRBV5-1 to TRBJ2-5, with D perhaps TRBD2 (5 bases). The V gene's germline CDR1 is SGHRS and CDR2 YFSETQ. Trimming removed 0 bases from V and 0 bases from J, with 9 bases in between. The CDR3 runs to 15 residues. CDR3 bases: TGCGCCAGCAGCTTGGGGGAGCTCTACCAAGAGACCCAGTACTTC. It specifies CASSLGELYQETQYF.

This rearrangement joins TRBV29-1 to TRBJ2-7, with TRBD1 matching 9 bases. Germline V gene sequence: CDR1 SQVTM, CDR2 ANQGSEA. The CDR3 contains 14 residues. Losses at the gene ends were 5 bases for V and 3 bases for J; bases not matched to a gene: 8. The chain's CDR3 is CSVQGGTGFYEQYF. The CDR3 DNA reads TGCAGCGTTCAGGGGGGGACAGGGTTCTACGAGCAGTACTTC.

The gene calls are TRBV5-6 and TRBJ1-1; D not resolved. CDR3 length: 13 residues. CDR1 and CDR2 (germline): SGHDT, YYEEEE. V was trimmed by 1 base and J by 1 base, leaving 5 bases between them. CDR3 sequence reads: CASSLTGNTEAFF. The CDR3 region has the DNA TGTGCCAGCAGCTTGACGGGGAACACTGAAGCTTTCTTT.

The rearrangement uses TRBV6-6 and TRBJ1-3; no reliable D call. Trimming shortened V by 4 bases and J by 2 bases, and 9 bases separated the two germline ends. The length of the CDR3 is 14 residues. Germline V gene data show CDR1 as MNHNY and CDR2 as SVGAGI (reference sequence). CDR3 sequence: CASSSGGAGNTIYF. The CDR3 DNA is TGTGCCAGCAGTTCGGGCGGGGCTGGAAACACCATATATTTT.

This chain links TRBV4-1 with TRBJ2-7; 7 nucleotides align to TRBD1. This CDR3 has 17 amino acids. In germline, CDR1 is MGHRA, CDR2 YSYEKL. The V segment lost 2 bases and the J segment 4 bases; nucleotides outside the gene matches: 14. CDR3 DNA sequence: TGCGCCAGCAGCCAAAAGGGGGCTCCGGGACAGAATTACGAGCAGTACTTC. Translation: CASSQKGAPGQNYEQYF.

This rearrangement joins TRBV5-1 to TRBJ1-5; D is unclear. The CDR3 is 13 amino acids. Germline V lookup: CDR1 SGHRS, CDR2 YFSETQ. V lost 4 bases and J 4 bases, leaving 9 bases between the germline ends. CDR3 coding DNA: TGCGCCAGCAGCATCGGGTTTAATCAGCCCCAGCATTTT. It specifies CASSIGFNQPQHF.

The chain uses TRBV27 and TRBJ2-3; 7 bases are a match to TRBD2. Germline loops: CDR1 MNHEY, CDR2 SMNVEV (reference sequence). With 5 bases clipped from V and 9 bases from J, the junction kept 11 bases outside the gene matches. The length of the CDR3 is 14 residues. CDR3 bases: TGTGCCAGCAGTGAGGTCGGGAGGATAGCAACGCAGTATTTT. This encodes CASSEVGRIATQYF.

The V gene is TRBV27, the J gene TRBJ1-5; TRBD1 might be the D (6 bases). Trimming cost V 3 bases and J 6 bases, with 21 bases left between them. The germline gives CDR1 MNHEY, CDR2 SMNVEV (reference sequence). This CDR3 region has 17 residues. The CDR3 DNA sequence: TGTGCCAGCAGTTTTTCTTCATCGGGGCAGGGGAGTCAGCCCCAGCATTTT. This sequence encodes CASSFSSSGQGSQPQHF.

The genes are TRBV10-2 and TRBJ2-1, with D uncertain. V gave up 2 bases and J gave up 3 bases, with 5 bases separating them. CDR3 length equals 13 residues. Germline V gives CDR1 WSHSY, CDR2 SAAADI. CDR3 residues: CASSETGYNEQFF. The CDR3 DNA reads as TGCGCCAGCAGTGAGACGGGCTACAATGAGCAGTTCTTC.

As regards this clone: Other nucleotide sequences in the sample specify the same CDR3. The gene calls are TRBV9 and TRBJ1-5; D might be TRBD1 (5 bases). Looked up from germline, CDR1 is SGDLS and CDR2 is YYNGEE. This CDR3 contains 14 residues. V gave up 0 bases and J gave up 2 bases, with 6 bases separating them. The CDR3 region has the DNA TGTGCCAGCAGCGTAGGGGGGGGCAATCAGCCCCAGCATTTT. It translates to CASSVGGGNQPQHF.